Described below is a single T cell receptor (beta chain) sequence and its context. The sample originates from a study of blood T cell repertoires in COVID-19. The wider study: Acute-phase and convalescent COVID-19 samples originated in the United States, Italy and Spain.

CDR3 length equals 16 residues. Germline V lookup: CDR1 LNHDA, CDR2 SQIVND (reference sequence). The ends lost 6 bases at V and 0 bases at J; junction bases unmatched: 7. TCRdb's table, derived via immunoSEQ multiplex PCR, lists solely in-frame clones and lacks some. The data show 110,000 or so clones, 88% seen once. The sample was peripheral blood. This sequence was found in a woman aged 70-85 years who had recovered from COVID-19. The chain joins TRBV19 to TRBJ2-4, with 8 bases fitting TRBD1. CDR3 bases: TGTGCCAGTAGCCAGTTTGGGACAGGAGCCAAAAACATTCAGTACTTC. It is translated as CASSQFGTGAKNIQYF.